The next 10 T cell receptor beta chains were all read from a single sample in a study of T cells after somatic rescue of genetic block. TCRdb's copy holds only in-frame clones and misses some; the assay was immunoSEQ multiplex PCR. This sample has 65,000 to 70,000 clones; less than 95% occur once, and the top ten carry about 2.9%. The sequencing sample was made of peripheral blood mononuclear cells (PBMCs). The origin of the receptors is a man aged 35 to 55.

The gene calls are TRBV5-8 and TRBJ1-2, with 8 bases fitting TRBD1. The ends lost 4 bases at V and 2 bases at J; junction bases unmatched: 4. Per the germline V gene, CDR1 is SGHTS and CDR2 is YDEGEE. This CDR3 comprises 14 residues. The DNA for the CDR3 is TGTGCCAGCAGCGCCCGGACAGGGAACTATGGCTACACCTTC. Translation gives CASSARTGNYGYTF.

The chain uses TRBV19 and TRBJ2-7, with 9 bases identical to TRBD1. CDR1 and CDR2 from the germline V gene are LNHDA and SQIVND (reference sequence). The V and J ends lost 4 bases and 6 bases, in that order; junction bases with no gene match: 7. The length of the CDR3 is 14 residues. The CDR3 spells CASSRDREIFEQYF. The CDR3 DNA follows: TGTGCCAGTAGTAGGGACAGGGAAATTTTCGAGCAGTACTTC.

V and J are TRBV19 and TRBJ1-5; maybe TRBD1 (6 bases). This CDR3 is 15 amino acids long. Germline V gene sequence: CDR1 LNHDA, CDR2 SQIVND (reference sequence). Trimming stripped 3 bases from V and 2 bases from J, with 11 bases between. CDR3 sequence reads: CASSMGADRNQPQHF. The CDR3 DNA is TGTGCCAGTAGTATGGGGGCAGACCGCAATCAGCCCCAGCATTTT.

This rearrangement joins TRBV27 to TRBJ1-5; D possibly corresponds to TRBD1 (5 bases). In germline, CDR1 is MNHEY, CDR2 SMNVEV (reference sequence). V dropped 5 bases and J dropped 2 bases, with 16 bases sitting between them. CDR3 length: 16 residues. CDR3 residues: CASSIRQGVGNQPQHF. Here the CDR3 DNA reads TGTGCCAGCAGTATACGACAAGGGGTGGGCAATCAGCCCCAGCATTTT.

The chain employs TRBV18 and TRBJ2-3, with D perhaps matching TRBD1 or TRBD2 (6 bases each). V was pared by 1 base and J by 1 base, with 12 bases between. Germline values: CDR1 KGHSH, CDR2 LQKENI. The CDR3 has 16 residues. CDR3 nucleotide sequence: TGTGCCAGCTCACCACGGGGGGCCTTCGGCACAGATACGCAGTATTTT. This sequence encodes CASSPRGAFGTDTQYF.

The DNA of the CDR3 is TGTGCCAGCAGCCCCACACGGGACACTGAAGCTTTCTTT. Its translation: CASSPTRDTEAFF. The chain recombines TRBV5-5 with TRBJ1-1; no clear D. The CDR3 has 13 residues. The V gene lost 4 bases and the J gene lost 3 bases, with 10 bases spanning the gap. Germline V gene sequence: CDR1 SGHKS, CDR2 YYEKEE (reference sequence).

As to this clone: At one end the junction does not follow the germline gene, possibly because of a read error. This chain uses TRBV29-1 with TRBJ1-2; possible D gene TRBD1, 5 bases. Germline V gene sequence: CDR1 SQVTM, CDR2 ANQGSEA. The CDR3 sequence is 12 residues long. The CDR3 protein is CSAEQAHYGYTF. The CDR3 nucleotides read TGCAGCGCTGAACAGGCTCACTATGGCTACACCTTC.

This rearrangement joins TRBV27 to TRBJ2-7; D ambiguous. V lost 4 bases, J lost 0 bases, and 19 bases lay in between. CDR1 and CDR2 (germline): MNHEY, SMNVEV (reference sequence). This CDR3 comprises 17 residues. CDR3 loop: CASSSTQMFGLSYEQYF. In DNA form, the CDR3 reads TGTGCCAGCAGTTCCACCCAGATGTTCGGCCTCTCCTACGAGCAGTACTTC.

The J gene is TRBJ1-2, the V gene TRBV6-9; unclear D gene. CDR1 is MNHGY, CDR2 SVAAGI, per germline. V was clipped by 6 bases and J by 4 bases, with 12 bases between them. The length of the CDR3 is 13 residues. Here the CDR3 reads CASSLKGFYGYTF. The DNA of the CDR3 is TGTGCCAGCAGCCTGAAAGGGTTCTATGGCTACACCTTC.

For this clone: The junction departs from germline at one end; a sequencing error may be responsible. The V call is TRBV11-2, the J call TRBJ1-5; TRBD1 matches 7 bases. This CDR3 spans 13 amino acids. Germline CDR1 is SGHAT and CDR2 is FQNNGV. This CDR3 is CASSFRGNQSQHF. The CDR3 DNA follows: TGTGCCAGCAGCTTCAGGGGGAATCAGTCCCAGCATTTT.